This TCR beta chain was found in a study of CD4+ T cells in melanoma. Sequencing used immunoSEQ multiplex PCR; TCRdb keeps in-frame clones, though not all of them. In the table there are 140,000 or so clones, over 90% of which are singletons. The TCR comes from a human donor with melanoma.

In DNA, the CDR3 is TGTGCCAGCAGCATGGGACAGGGGGAGTATGGCTACACCTTC. Protein sequence: CASSMGQGEYGYTF. The rearrangement uses TRBV7-8 and TRBJ1-2; TRBD1 matches at 11 bases. There are 14 residues in the CDR3. V lost 5 bases to trimming and J lost 5 bases; unmatched junction nucleotides: 4. Germline CDR1 reads SGHVS; CDR2 reads FQNEAQ.